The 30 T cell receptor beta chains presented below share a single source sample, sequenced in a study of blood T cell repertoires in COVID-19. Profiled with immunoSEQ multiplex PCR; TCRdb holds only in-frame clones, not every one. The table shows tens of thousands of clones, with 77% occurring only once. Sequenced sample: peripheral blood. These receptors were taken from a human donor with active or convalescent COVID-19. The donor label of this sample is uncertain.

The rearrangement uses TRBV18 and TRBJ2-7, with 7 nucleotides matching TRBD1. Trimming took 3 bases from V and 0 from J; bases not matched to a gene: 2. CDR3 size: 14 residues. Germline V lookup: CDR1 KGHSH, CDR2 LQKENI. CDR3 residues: CASSPSGGSYEQYF. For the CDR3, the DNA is TGTGCCAGCTCACCGTCAGGGGGCTCCTACGAGCAGTACTTC.

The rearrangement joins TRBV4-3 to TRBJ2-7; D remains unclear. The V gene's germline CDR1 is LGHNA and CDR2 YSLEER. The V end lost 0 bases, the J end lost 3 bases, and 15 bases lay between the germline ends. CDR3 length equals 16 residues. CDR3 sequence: CASSQDFAQPGYEQYF. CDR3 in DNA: TGCGCCAGCAGCCAAGATTTCGCGCAACCGGGCTACGAGCAGTACTTC.

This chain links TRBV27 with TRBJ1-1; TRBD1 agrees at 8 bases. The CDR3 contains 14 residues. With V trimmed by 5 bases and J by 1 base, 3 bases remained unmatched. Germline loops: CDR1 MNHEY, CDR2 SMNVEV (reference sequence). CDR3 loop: CASSLGTGNTEAFF. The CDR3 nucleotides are TGTGCCAGCAGTCTCGGGACAGGGAACACTGAAGCTTTCTTT.

The DNA for the CDR3 is TGTGCCAGCACACGAGGTCTGGAGACCCAGTACTTC. Protein: CASTRGLETQYF. This chain connects TRBV2 to TRBJ2-5; D is uncertain. The V gene lost 7 bases and the J gene lost 5 bases, with 11 bases spanning the gap. The CDR3 totals 12 residues. Germline CDR1 is SNHLY and CDR2 is FYNNEI.

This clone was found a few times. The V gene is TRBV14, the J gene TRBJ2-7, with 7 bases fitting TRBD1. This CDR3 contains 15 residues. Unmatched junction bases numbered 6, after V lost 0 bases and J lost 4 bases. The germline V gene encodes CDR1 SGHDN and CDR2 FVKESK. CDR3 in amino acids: CASSQEYRGSYEQYF. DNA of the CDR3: TGTGCCAGCAGCCAAGAGTACAGGGGAAGTTACGAGCAGTACTTC.

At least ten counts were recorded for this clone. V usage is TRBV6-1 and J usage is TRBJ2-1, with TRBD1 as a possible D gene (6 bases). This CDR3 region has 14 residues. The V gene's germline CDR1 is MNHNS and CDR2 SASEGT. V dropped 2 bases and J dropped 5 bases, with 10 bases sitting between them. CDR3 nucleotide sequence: TGTGCCAGCAGTGAATTATGGGACAACAATGAGCAGTTCTTC. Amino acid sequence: CASSELWDNNEQFF.

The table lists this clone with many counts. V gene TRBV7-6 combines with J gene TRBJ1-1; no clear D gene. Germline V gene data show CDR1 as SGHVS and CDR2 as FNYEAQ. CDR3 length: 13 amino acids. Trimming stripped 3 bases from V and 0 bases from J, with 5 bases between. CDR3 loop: CASSFQLNTEAFF. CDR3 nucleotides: TGTGCCAGCAGCTTTCAGTTGAACACTGAAGCTTTCTTT.

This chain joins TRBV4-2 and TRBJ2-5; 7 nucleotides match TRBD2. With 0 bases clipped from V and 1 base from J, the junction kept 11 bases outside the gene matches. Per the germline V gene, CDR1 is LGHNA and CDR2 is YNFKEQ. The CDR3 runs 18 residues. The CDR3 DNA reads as TGTGCCAGCAGCCAAGAGATCGGCCGGCGGGGGACCCAAGAGACCCAGTACTTC. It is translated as CASSQEIGRRGTQETQYF.

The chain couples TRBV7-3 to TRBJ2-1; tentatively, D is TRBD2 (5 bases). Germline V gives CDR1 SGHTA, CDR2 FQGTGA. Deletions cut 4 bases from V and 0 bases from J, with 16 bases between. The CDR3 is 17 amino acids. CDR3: CASSSNHLATSYNEQFF. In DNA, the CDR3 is TGTGCCAGCAGCTCCAATCATCTAGCTACCTCCTACAATGAGCAGTTCTTC.

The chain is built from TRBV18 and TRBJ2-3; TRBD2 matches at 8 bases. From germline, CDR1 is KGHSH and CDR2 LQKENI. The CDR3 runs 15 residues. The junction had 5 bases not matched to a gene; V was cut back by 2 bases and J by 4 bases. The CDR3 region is CASSPTFGGADTQYF. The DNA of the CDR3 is TGTGCCAGCTCACCAACCTTCGGGGGGGCAGATACGCAGTATTTT. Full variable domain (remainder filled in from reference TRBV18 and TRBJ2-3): NAGVMQNPRHLVRRRGQEARLRCSPMKGHSHVYWYRQLPEEGLKFMVYLQKENIIDESGMPKERFSAEFPKEGPSILRIQQVVRGDSAAYFCASSPTFGGADTQYFGPGTRLTVL.

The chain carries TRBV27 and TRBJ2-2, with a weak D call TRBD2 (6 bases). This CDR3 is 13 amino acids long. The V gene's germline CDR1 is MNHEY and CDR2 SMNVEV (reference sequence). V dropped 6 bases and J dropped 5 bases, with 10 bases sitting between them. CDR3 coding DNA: TGTGCCAGCAGCAGGGCGGGGACCGGGGAGCTGTTTTTT. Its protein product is CASSRAGTGELFF.

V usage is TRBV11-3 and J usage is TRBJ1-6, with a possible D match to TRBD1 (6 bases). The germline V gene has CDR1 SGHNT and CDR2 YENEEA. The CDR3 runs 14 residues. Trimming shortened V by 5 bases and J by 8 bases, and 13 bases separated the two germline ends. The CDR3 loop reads CASSKGGPDSPLHF. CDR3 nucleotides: TGTGCCAGCAGCAAAGGGGGACCGGATTCACCCCTCCACTTT.

In nucleotides, the CDR3 is TGTGCCAGTAGTATCGAGGGACAGGGGACGCCCCAGCATTTT. It encodes CASSIEGQGTPQHF. The chain carries TRBV19 and TRBJ1-5; 10 bases map to TRBD1. CDR3 size: 14 residues. Germline V gene data show CDR1 as LNHDA and CDR2 as SQIVND (reference sequence). J was trimmed by 9 bases and V by 3 bases; bases with no gene match: 5. The whole variable domain, remainder taken from reference TRBV19 and TRBJ1-5, is DGGITQSPKYLFRKEGQNVTLSCEQNLNHDAMYWYRQDPGQGLRLIYYSQIVNDFQKGDIAEGYSVSREKKESFPLTVTSAQKNPTAFYLCASSIEGQGTPQHFGDGTRLSIL.

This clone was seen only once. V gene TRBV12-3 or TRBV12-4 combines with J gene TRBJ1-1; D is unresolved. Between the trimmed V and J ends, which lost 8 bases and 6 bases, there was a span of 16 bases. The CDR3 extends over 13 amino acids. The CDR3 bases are TGTGCCAGCGGGGAGGGCCCCAACGCTGAAGCTTTCTTT. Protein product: CASGEGPNAEAFF.

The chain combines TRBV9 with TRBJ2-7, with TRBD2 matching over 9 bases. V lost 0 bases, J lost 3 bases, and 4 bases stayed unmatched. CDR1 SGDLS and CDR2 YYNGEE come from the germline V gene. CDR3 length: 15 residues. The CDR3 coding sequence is TGTGCCAGCAGCGTAGAGGGACTAGCAAACTACGAGCAGTACTTC. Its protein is CASSVEGLANYEQYF.

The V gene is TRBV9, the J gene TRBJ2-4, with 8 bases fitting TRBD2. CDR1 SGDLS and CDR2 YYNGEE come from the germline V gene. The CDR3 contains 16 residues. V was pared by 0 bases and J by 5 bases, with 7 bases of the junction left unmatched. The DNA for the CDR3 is TGTGCCAGCAGCGTAGAAAGTTCGGGAGGGGAAAACATTCAGTACTTC. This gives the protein CASSVESSGGENIQYF.

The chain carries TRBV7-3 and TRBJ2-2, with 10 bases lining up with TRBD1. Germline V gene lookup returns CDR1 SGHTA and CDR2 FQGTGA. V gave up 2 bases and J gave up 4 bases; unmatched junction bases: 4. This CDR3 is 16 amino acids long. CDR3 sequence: CASSLAGTGATGELFF. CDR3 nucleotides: TGTGCCAGCAGCTTAGCCGGGACAGGGGCCACCGGGGAGCTGTTTTTT. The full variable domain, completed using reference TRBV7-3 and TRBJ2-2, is GAGVSQTPSNKVTEKGKYVELRCDPISGHTALYWYRQSLGQGPEFLIYFQGTGAADDSGLPNDRFFAVRPEGSVSTLKIQRTERGDSAVYLCASSLAGTGATGELFFGEGSRLTVL.

Here the CDR3 DNA reads TGTGCCAGCAGCCAGAGCCTGAACACTGAAGCTTTCTTT. Protein sequence: CASSQSLNTEAFF. The J gene is TRBJ1-1, the V gene TRBV3-1 (or the pseudogene TRBV3-2); no definite D call. This CDR3 spans 13 amino acids. V dropped 3 bases and J dropped 0 bases, with 5 bases sitting between them. CDR1 and CDR2 from the germline V gene are LGHDT and YNNKEL (reference sequence).

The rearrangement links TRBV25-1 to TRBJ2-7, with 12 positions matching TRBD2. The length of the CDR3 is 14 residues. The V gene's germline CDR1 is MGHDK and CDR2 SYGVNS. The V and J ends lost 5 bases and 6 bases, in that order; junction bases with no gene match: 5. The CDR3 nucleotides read TGTGCCAGCAGTCGACTAGCGGGAGTTGCCGAGCAGTACTTC. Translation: CASSRLAGVAEQYF.

CDR3: CASSQEGSSGNTIYF. The DNA for the CDR3 is TGCGCCAGCAGCCAAGAGGGCAGCTCTGGAAACACCATATATTTT. The V call is TRBV4-1, the J call TRBJ1-3; D gene uncertain. The CDR3 has 15 amino acids. Germline CDR1 reads MGHRA; CDR2 reads YSYEKL. V shed 0 bases and J shed 0 bases, with 6 bases lying between them.

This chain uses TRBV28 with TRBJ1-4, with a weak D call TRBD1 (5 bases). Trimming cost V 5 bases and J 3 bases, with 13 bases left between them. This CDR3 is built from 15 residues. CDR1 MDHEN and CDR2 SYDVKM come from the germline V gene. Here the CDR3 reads CASSPGGIANEKLFF. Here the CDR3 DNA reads TGTGCCAGCAGTCCGGGGGGAATAGCTAATGAAAAACTGTTTTTT.

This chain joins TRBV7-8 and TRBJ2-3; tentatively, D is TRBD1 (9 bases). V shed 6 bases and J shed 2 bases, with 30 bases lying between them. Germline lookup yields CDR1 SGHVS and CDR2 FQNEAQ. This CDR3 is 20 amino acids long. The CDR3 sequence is CASRQTPGQGISGDTDTQYF. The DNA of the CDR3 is TGTGCCAGCAGGCAAACACCGGGACAGGGCATTAGCGGGGACACAGATACGCAGTATTTT.

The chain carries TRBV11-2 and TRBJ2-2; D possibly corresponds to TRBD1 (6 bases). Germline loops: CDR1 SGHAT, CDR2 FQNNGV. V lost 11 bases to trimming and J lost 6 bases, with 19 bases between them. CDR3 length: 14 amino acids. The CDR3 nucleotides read TGTGCCGGGGGCCACAGGGTTTTTTCCGGGGAGCTGTTTTTT. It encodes CAGGHRVFSGELFF. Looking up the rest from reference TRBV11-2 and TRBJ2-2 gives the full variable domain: EAGVAQSPRYKIIEKRQSVAFWCNPISGHATLYWYQQILGQGPKLLIQFQNNGVVDDSQLPKDRFSAERLKGVDSTLKIQPAKLEDSAVYLCAGGHRVFSGELFFGEGSRLTVL.

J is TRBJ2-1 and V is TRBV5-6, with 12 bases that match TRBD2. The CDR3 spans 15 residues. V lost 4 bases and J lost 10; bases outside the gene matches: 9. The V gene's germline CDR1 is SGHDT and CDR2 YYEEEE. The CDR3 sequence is CASSIATSGSEEQFF. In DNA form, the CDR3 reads TGTGCCAGCAGCATAGCGACTAGCGGGAGTGAAGAGCAGTTCTTC.

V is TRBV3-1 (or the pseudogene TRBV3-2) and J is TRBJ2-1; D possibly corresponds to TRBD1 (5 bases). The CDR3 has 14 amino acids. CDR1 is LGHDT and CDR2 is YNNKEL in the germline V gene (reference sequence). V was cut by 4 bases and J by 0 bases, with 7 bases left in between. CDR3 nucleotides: TGTGCCAGCAGCCCCCAGGGCTCCTACAATGAGCAGTTCTTC. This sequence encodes CASSPQGSYNEQFF.

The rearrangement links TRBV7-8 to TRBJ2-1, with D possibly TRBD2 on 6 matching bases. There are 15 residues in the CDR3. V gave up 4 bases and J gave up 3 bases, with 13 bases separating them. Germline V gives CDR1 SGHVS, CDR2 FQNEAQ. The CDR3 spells CASSSTREGYNEQFF. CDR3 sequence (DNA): TGTGCCAGCAGCTCGACTAGGGAAGGCTACAATGAGCAGTTCTTC.

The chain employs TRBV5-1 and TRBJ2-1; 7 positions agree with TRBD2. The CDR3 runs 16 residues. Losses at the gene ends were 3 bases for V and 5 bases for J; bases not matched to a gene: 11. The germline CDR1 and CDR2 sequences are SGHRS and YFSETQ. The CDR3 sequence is CASSSRATSLNNEQFF. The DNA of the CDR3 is TGCGCCAGCAGCTCACGGGCGACTAGCCTTAACAATGAGCAGTTCTTC.

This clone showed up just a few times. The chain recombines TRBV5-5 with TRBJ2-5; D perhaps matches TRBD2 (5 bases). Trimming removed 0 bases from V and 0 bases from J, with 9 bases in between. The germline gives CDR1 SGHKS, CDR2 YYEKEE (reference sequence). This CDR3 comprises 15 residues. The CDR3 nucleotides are TGTGCCAGCAGCTTGGGAGGGTTGTACCAAGAGACCCAGTACTTC. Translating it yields CASSLGGLYQETQYF.

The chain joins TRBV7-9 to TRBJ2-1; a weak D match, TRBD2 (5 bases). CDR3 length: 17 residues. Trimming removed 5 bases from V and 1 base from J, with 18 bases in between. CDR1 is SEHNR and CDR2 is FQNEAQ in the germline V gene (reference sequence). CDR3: CASSGPLGGPSYNEQFF. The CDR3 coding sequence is TGTGCCAGCAGCGGCCCCTTGGGCGGGCCGTCCTACAATGAGCAGTTCTTC.

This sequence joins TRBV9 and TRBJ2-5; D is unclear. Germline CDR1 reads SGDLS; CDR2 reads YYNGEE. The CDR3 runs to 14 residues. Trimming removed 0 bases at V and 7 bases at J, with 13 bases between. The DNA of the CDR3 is TGTGCCAGCAGCGTAGAGTTCAGCGCTGCGACCCAGTACTTC. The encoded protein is CASSVEFSAATQYF.